Below, 26 T cell receptor beta chains from the same sample are listed, as sequenced in a study of T cells after yellow fever vaccination. TCRdb fed the 5' RACE reads into MiXCR, producing one record per CDR3 protein. Of 65,000 to 90,000 distinct CDR3 sequences in the sample, roughly 15% were seen once. The source was CD8+ T cells not binding an NS4B(214-222) dextramer, sorted from PBMCs, collected about 21 days after the first yellow fever vaccination. The receptors were sampled from a man aged 18-30 years who received the YFV17D yellow fever vaccine.

The chain employs TRBV29-1 and TRBJ2-5, with a possible D match to TRBD1 (5 bases). The germline V gene encodes CDR1 SQVTM and CDR2 ANQGSEA. The CDR3 runs to 12 residues. The germline V and J ends were trimmed by 0 bases and 5 bases, with 7 bases remaining between them. The DNA of the CDR3 is TGCAGCGTTGAAGAACACAGGGAGACCCAGTACTTC. Translating it yields CSVEEHRETQYF.

V is TRBV5-1 and J is TRBJ1-2; D perhaps matches TRBD1 (5 bases). The CDR3 spans 15 residues. The germline CDR1 and CDR2 sequences are SGHRS and YFSETQ. The V end was cut by 2 bases, the J end by 7 bases, with 18 bases between. The CDR3 DNA follows: TGCGCCAGCAGCTTAAGTTCAGGGTTCGAGCGTGGCTACACCTTC. As protein: CASSLSSGFERGYTF.

This clonotype has more than one count but fewer than ten. The V call is TRBV6-5, the J call TRBJ1-2; D not resolved. CDR1 is MNHEY, CDR2 SVGAGI, per germline. The CDR3 spans 13 residues. V was pared by 1 base and J by 7 bases, with 10 bases between. The CDR3 coding sequence is TGTGCCAGCAGTTACTTTTTACAAGGTGGCTACACCTTC. This translates into CASSYFLQGGYTF.

The rearrangement joins TRBV6-1 to TRBJ2-7, with TRBD1 matching over 8 bases. Per the germline V gene, CDR1 is MNHNS and CDR2 is SASEGT. V was clipped by 7 bases and J by 4 bases; unmatched bases: 12. The CDR3 sequence is 15 residues long. The CDR3 bases are TGTGCCAGCACCCCCTCCCCCGGACAGGGATACGAGCAGTACTTC. Amino acid sequence: CASTPSPGQGYEQYF.

A few counts support this clonotype. The V gene is TRBV11-1, the J gene TRBJ2-5, with D perhaps TRBD2 (6 bases). The CDR3 is 18 amino acids. Germline assignment: CDR1 SGHAT and CDR2 FQDESV (reference sequence). V lost 1 base and J lost 3, with 21 bases in between. This CDR3 reads CASSLERAASLAKETQYF. The CDR3 bases are TGTGCCAGCAGCTTAGAGCGGGCGGCCTCCTTGGCTAAAGAGACCCAGTACTTC.

The chain carries TRBV12-5 and TRBJ2-2; D ambiguous. There are 17 residues in the CDR3. The germline V and J ends were trimmed by 2 bases and 5 bases, with 18 bases remaining between them. Per the germline V gene, CDR1 is LGHNT and CDR2 is FRNRAP. The CDR3 DNA is TGTGCTAGTGGTTTGCCCCCGAAATATCTCGGGACCGGGGAGCTGTTTTTT. Translated, it gives CASGLPPKYLGTGELFF.

The V gene is TRBV20-1, the J gene TRBJ2-2; 8 bases fit TRBD2. CDR1 DFQATT and CDR2 SNEGSKA come from the germline V gene (reference sequence). The CDR3 sequence is 17 residues long. V shed 0 bases, J shed 6 bases, and the junction held 12 bases outside the gene matches. CDR3 residues: CSARDLIAGPGSGELFF. The CDR3 DNA reads as TGCAGTGCTAGAGACCTCATAGCGGGGCCGGGATCCGGGGAGCTGTTTTTT.

The V and J genes are TRBV5-6 and TRBJ2-4; maybe TRBD1 (6 bases). Trimming took off 4 bases at V and 7 bases at J, with 21 bases between the two ends. Germline V lookup: CDR1 SGHDT, CDR2 YYEEEE. The CDR3 is 16 residues long. Written as DNA, the CDR3 is TGTGCCAGCAGCCATAACAGGGTTGATGGGTACAACATTCAGTACTTC. Protein product: CASSHNRVDGYNIQYF.

The chain uses TRBV7-3 and TRBJ2-5; TRBD2 agrees at 8 bases. The CDR3 length is 16 residues. V shed 1 base, J shed 0 bases, and the junction held 4 bases outside the gene matches. Germline CDR1 SGHTA, CDR2 FQGTGA. The CDR3 loop is CASSLISGGNQETQYF. The CDR3 nucleotides are TGTGCCAGCAGCTTAATAAGCGGGGGTAACCAAGAGACCCAGTACTTC.

This clonotype turned up a few times. The chain employs TRBV6-1 and TRBJ2-1, with 8 positions matching TRBD1. The CDR3 loop spans 14 amino acids. CDR1 is MNHNS, CDR2 SASEGT, per germline. V shed 5 bases, J shed 5 bases, and the junction held 5 bases outside the gene matches. Here the CDR3 reads CASSRQGPNNEQFF. The DNA of the CDR3 is TGTGCCAGCAGTCGACAGGGGCCGAACAATGAGCAGTTCTTC.

This clonotype was counted only a few times. The chain carries TRBV1 and TRBJ1-1; the table assigns TRBD1, which was not confirmed against the DNA. TRBV1 counts as a pseudogene. The CDR3 totals 17 residues. Here the CDR3 reads CTSSQSRPLFGETEAFF. CDR3 DNA: TGCACCAGCAGCCAGAGCCGCCCCTTGTTCGGGGAGACTGAAGCTTTCTTT.

This chain uses TRBV19 with TRBJ2-7, with unresolved D. V gave up 1 base and J gave up 4 bases, with 8 bases separating them. CDR1 is LNHDA and CDR2 is SQIVND in the germline V gene (reference sequence). The CDR3 length is 13 residues. CDR3 sequence: CASSIGPTYEQYF. The CDR3 nucleotides read TGTGCCAGTAGTATAGGACCGACGTACGAGCAGTACTTC.

This clonotype was counted only a few times. This chain links TRBV29-1 with TRBJ2-4; D is undetermined. Per the germline V gene, CDR1 is SQVTM and CDR2 is ANQGSEA. The CDR3 totals 13 residues. Trimming removed 0 bases at V and 3 bases at J, with 6 bases between. This CDR3 reads CSVEEGNKNIQYF. The CDR3 DNA sequence: TGCAGCGTTGAAGAGGGGAACAAAAACATTCAGTACTTC.

This clonotype was detected a few times. V gene TRBV10-3 combines with J gene TRBJ2-3, with 8 bases aligning to TRBD1. CDR3 length: 16 amino acids. The germline gives CDR1 ENHRY, CDR2 SYGVKD. After removal of 7 bases from V and 1 base from J, the junction contained 10 bases not matched to a gene. CDR3 DNA: TGTGCCATCAATGAAGCAGGGGGCAGGGGCACAGATACGCAGTATTTT. This encodes CAINEAGGRGTDTQYF.

The rearrangement joins TRBV27 to TRBJ2-7; TRBD2 matches 7 bases. CDR3 size: 14 residues. The germline V gene encodes CDR1 MNHEY and CDR2 SMNVEV (reference sequence). V dropped 6 bases and J dropped 1; count of bases not matched to a gene: 6. CDR3 bases: TGTGCCAGCAGACCCTACGGGGGGTCCTACGAGCAGTACTTC. Protein sequence: CASRPYGGSYEQYF.

This clonotype was detected only a few times. The chain uses TRBV6-5 and TRBJ1-1; no definite D call. CDR3 length: 16 residues. V lost 7 bases and J 0 bases, leaving 18 bases between the germline ends. Germline assignment: CDR1 MNHEY and CDR2 SVGAGI. The CDR3 region has the DNA TGTGCCAGCACTTTACCGGAGTCGTTGCTGAACACTGAAGCTTTCTTT. It yields the protein CASTLPESLLNTEAFF.

The V call is TRBV4-3, the J call TRBJ2-3; no clear D. The CDR3 extends over 15 amino acids. The germline V and J ends were trimmed by 5 bases and 0 bases, with 12 bases remaining between them. In germline, CDR1 is LGHNA, CDR2 YSLEER. CDR3 nucleotides: TGCGCCAGCAGCTACAGCCTTACTAGCACAGATACGCAGTATTTT. Its translation: CASSYSLTSTDTQYF.

The V call is TRBV15, the J call TRBJ2-5; D might be TRBD2 (5 bases). The CDR3 covers 15 residues. Trimming removed 0 bases from V and 1 base from J, with 9 bases in between. In germline, CDR1 is LNHNV, CDR2 YYDKDF (reference sequence). The CDR3 loop is CATSREGSGQETQYF. In nucleotides, the CDR3 is TGTGCCACCAGCAGAGAAGGAAGCGGCCAAGAGACCCAGTACTTC.

The chain joins TRBV14 to TRBJ1-1, with 7 positions matching TRBD1. From germline, CDR1 is SGHDN and CDR2 FVKESK. V shed 4 bases and J 0 bases; nucleotides not matched to a gene: 5. The CDR3 length is 15 residues. This CDR3 reads CASSPLDRLNTEAFF. The DNA of the CDR3 is TGTGCCAGCAGCCCACTGGACAGGTTGAACACTGAAGCTTTCTTT.

In this sample, this clonotype turned up a few times. The rearrangement uses TRBV5-6 and TRBJ2-7; D tentatively fits TRBD1 or TRBD2 (6 bases each). In germline, CDR1 is SGHDT, CDR2 YYEEEE. V was shortened by 2 bases and J by 4 bases, with 22 bases between the two germline ends. CDR3 length: 17 residues. CDR3 region: CASSFPPVSGARYEQYF. Written as DNA, the CDR3 is TGTGCCAGCAGCTTCCCACCGGTTTCGGGGGCACGGTACGAGCAGTACTTC.

In this sample, this clonotype turned up a few times. The V gene is TRBV27, the J gene TRBJ2-7; maybe TRBD1 (5 bases). This CDR3 is built from 13 residues. V dropped 5 bases and J dropped 3 bases, with 11 bases sitting between them. Germline V lookup: CDR1 MNHEY, CDR2 SMNVEV (reference sequence). CDR3 residues: CASSPRDYYEQYF. The CDR3 bases are TGTGCCAGCAGTCCCAGGGATTACTACGAGCAGTACTTC.

The rearrangement uses TRBV4-2 and TRBJ2-7, with D possibly being TRBD1 or TRBD2 (5 bases each). Trimming cost V 4 bases and J 2 bases, with 21 bases left between them. The CDR3 contains 17 residues. Germline V gene sequence: CDR1 LGHNA, CDR2 YNFKEQ. The chain's CDR3 is CASSPWDGAREPYEQYF. Written as DNA, the CDR3 is TGTGCCAGCAGCCCCTGGGACGGAGCAAGGGAACCCTACGAGCAGTACTTC.

In its sample, this clonotype was seen a few times. The J gene is TRBJ1-2, the V gene TRBV20-1; D is perhaps TRBD1 (5 bases). CDR1 DFQATT and CDR2 SNEGSKA come from the germline V gene (reference sequence). V lost 0 bases, J lost 5 bases, and 10 bases lay in between. The CDR3 extends over 13 amino acids. The CDR3 here is CSARDPRGYGYTF. In DNA, the CDR3 is TGCAGTGCTAGAGATCCCCGGGGGTATGGCTACACCTTC.

The chain recombines TRBV3-1 with TRBJ2-7; D ambiguous. This CDR3 has 12 residues. From germline, CDR1 is LGHDT and CDR2 YNNKEL (reference sequence). The germline V and J ends were trimmed by 0 bases and 4 bases, with 4 bases remaining between them. The CDR3 reads CASSQDGYEQYV. Here the CDR3 DNA reads TGTGCCAGCAGCCAAGACGGATACGAGCAGTACGTC.

This clonotype appeared a few times. The rearrangement joins TRBV2 to TRBJ2-5; 9 nucleotides align to TRBD1. CDR1 is SNHLY and CDR2 is FYNNEI in the germline V gene. CDR3 size: 13 residues. With 7 bases clipped from V and 5 bases from J, the junction kept 5 bases outside the gene matches. The CDR3 is CASTQGAGETQYF. CDR3 sequence (DNA): TGTGCCAGCACACAGGGGGCTGGGGAGACCCAGTACTTC.

This chain connects TRBV11-2 to TRBJ2-7; tentatively, D is TRBD2 (5 bases). Per the germline V gene, CDR1 is SGHAT and CDR2 is FQNNGV. The CDR3 has 17 residues. V gave up 0 bases and J gave up 2 bases, with 17 bases separating them. Here the CDR3 DNA reads TGTGCCAGCAGCTTAGATTTTATGGTTCGAGGGCCCTACGAGCAGTACGTC. Translated, it gives CASSLDFMVRGPYEQYV.